Shown below are 17 T cell receptor beta chains from a single sample sequenced in a study of radiotherapy plus CTLA-4 blockade in lung cancer. Profiled with immunoSEQ multiplex PCR; TCRdb holds only in-frame clones, not every one. The sample consists of 65,000 to 85,000 clones, nearly 75% of them appearing once. The sample was peripheral blood, taken from a patient treated with radiotherapy plus ipilimumab. The receptors stem from a human donor with non-small cell lung cancer whose response to radiotherapy plus ipilimumab could not be evaluated.

The rearrangement uses TRBV2 and TRBJ1-5, with 7 bases lining up with TRBD1. The J segment lost 0 bases and the V segment lost 0 bases, leaving 5 bases of the junction unmatched. This CDR3 is 17 amino acids long. Germline V lookup: CDR1 SNHLY, CDR2 FYNNEI. CDR3 sequence reads: CASSEAGTVHSNQPQHF. Here the CDR3 DNA reads TGTGCCAGCAGTGAAGCGGGGACAGTCCATAGCAATCAGCCCCAGCATTTT.

The chain is built from TRBV5-1 and TRBJ2-7; D perhaps matches TRBD2 (5 bases). The V end lost 1 base, the J end lost 4 bases, and 21 bases lay between the germline ends. The CDR3 runs to 17 residues. Germline V lookup: CDR1 SGHRS, CDR2 YFSETQ. DNA of the CDR3: TGCGCCAGCAGCTTGACTAGTCCCGACCGAACAATATACGAGCAGTACTTC. Translating gives CASSLTSPDRTIYEQYF. Variable domain in full (rest from reference TRBV5-1 and TRBJ2-7): KAGVTQTPRYLIKTRGQQVTLSCSPISGHRSVSWYQQTPGQGLQFLFEYFSETQRNKGNFPGRFSGRQFSNSRSEMNVSTLELGDSALYLCASSLTSPDRTIYEQYFGPGTRLTVT.

This rearrangement joins TRBV7-9 to TRBJ2-2, with 9 positions matching TRBD2. There are 17 residues in the CDR3. The V gene's germline CDR1 is SEHNR and CDR2 FQNEAQ (reference sequence). V shed 5 bases, J shed 5 bases, and the junction held 12 bases outside the gene matches. DNA of the CDR3: TGTGCCAGCAGCCAGGGGTCTAGCGGGAAACTAACCGGGGAGCTGTTTTTT. It encodes CASSQGSSGKLTGELFF. Full variable domain (rest looked up from reference TRBV7-9 and TRBJ2-2): DTGVSQNPRHKITKRGQNVTFRCDPISEHNRLYWYRQTLGQGPEFLTYFQNEAQLEKSRLLSDRFSAERPKGSFSTLEIQRTEQGDSAMYLCASSQGSSGKLTGELFFGEGSRLTVL.

The CDR3 loop reads CASSQDWRGQLYNEQFF. CDR3 DNA: TGTGCCAGCAGCCAAGATTGGAGGGGACAGTTATACAATGAGCAGTTCTTC. The gene calls are TRBV4-2 and TRBJ2-1; D might be TRBD1 (7 bases). V was pared by 0 bases and J by 4 bases, with 16 bases between. The CDR3 has 17 residues. Germline loops: CDR1 LGHNA, CDR2 YNFKEQ.

This clone was observed a handful of times. This sequence joins TRBV7-9 and TRBJ2-1, with TRBD2 matching 11 bases. Trimming removed 6 bases from V and 0 bases from J; junction bases left unmatched: 13. The CDR3 covers 19 residues. Germline values: CDR1 SEHNR, CDR2 FQNEAQ (reference sequence). CDR3 DNA sequence: TGTGCCAGCAGACCTCCGGGACTAGCGGCTCTGAGCTCCTACAATGAGCAGTTCTTC. It translates to CASRPPGLAALSSYNEQFF. Looking up the rest from reference TRBV7-9 and TRBJ2-1 gives the full variable domain: DTGVSQNPRHKITKRGQNVTFRCDPISEHNRLYWYRQTLGQGPEFLTYFQNEAQLEKSRLLSDRFSAERPKGSFSTLEIQRTEQGDSAMYLCASRPPGLAALSSYNEQFFGPGTRLTVL.

This rearrangement joins TRBV5-1 to TRBJ2-3; 7 nucleotides align to TRBD2. Germline CDR1 is SGHRS and CDR2 is YFSETQ. V dropped 7 bases and J dropped 0; count of bases not matched to a gene: 5. The CDR3 extends over 14 amino acids. The CDR3 sequence is CASGGGSSTDTQYF. Here the CDR3 DNA reads TGCGCCAGCGGGGGGGGGTCAAGCACAGATACGCAGTATTTT.

This clone was detected only a few times. This chain connects TRBV30 to TRBJ1-5; 8 positions agree with TRBD1. Germline V lookup: CDR1 GTSNPN, CDR2 SVGIG (reference sequence). The V and J ends lost 5 bases and 5 bases, in that order; junction bases with no gene match: 5. The CDR3 has 13 amino acids. DNA for the CDR3: TGTGCCTGGGGAGACAGGGGTGATCAGCCCCAGCATTTT. Translating it yields CAWGDRGDQPQHF.

The chain carries TRBV5-1 and TRBJ2-1; 8 bases map to TRBD2. The germline V gene has CDR1 SGHRS and CDR2 YFSETQ. Trimming cost V 0 bases and J 4 bases; bases outside gene matches: 9. This CDR3 is 17 amino acids long. CDR3 nucleotide sequence: TGCGCCAGCAGCTTGGCCTTCAGCGGGGGACCTTACAATGAGCAGTTCTTC. Protein product: CASSLAFSGGPYNEQFF.

V is TRBV7-6 and J is TRBJ1-2; D might be TRBD1 (6 bases). This CDR3 is 11 amino acids long. Germline V gives CDR1 SGHVS, CDR2 FNYEAQ. Trimming cost V 5 bases and J 8 bases, with 9 bases left between them. Written as DNA, the CDR3 is TGTGCCAGCAGCCTTGGACAGGGCTACACCTTC. It yields the protein CASSLGQGYTF. Filled out from reference TRBV7-6 and TRBJ1-2, the complete variable domain reads GAGVSQSPRYKVTKRGQDVALRCDPISGHVSLYWYRQALGQGPEFLTYFNYEAQQDKSGLPNDRFSAERPEGSISTLTIQRTEQRDSAMYRCASSLGQGYTFGSGTRLTVV.

This clone was recorded once. This sequence joins TRBV6-5 and TRBJ1-1; D possibly corresponds to TRBD1 (6 bases). The germline V gene encodes CDR1 MNHEY and CDR2 SVGAGI. V gave up 6 bases and J gave up 4 bases, with 15 bases separating them. The CDR3 runs to 14 residues. CDR3: CASRAPGASTEAFF. Written as DNA, the CDR3 is TGTGCCAGCAGGGCCCCAGGGGCCAGCACTGAAGCTTTCTTT.

The J gene is TRBJ1-4, the V gene TRBV11-2, with D maybe TRBD1 (6 bases). CDR3 length equals 14 residues. Germline CDR1 is SGHAT and CDR2 is FQNNGV. V lost 3 bases to trimming and J lost 4 bases, with 9 bases between them. The DNA for the CDR3 is TGTGCCAGCAGCTTGGGGGCTGGTAATGAAAAACTGTTTTTT. It is translated as CASSLGAGNEKLFF.

The chain links TRBV30 to TRBJ1-3; TRBD1 aligns across 8 bases. Trimming at V came to 2 bases and at J to 5 bases, leaving 11 bases not matched to a gene. The CDR3 covers 16 residues. From germline, CDR1 is GTSNPN and CDR2 SVGIG (reference sequence). The CDR3 spells CAWSPPGQAARNTIYF. CDR3 DNA: TGTGCCTGGAGTCCTCCGGGACAGGCGGCCAGAAACACCATATATTTT.

This clone showed up just a few times. V gene TRBV5-6 combines with J gene TRBJ1-2; D is unresolved. This CDR3 comprises 14 residues. Germline V gene sequence: CDR1 SGHDT, CDR2 YYEEEE. The V end lost 1 base, the J end lost 0 bases, and 7 bases lay between the germline ends. The CDR3 is CASSLFGPNYGYTF. The CDR3, as DNA: TGTGCCAGCAGCTTGTTTGGGCCTAACTATGGCTACACCTTC.

The chain combines TRBV6-5 with TRBJ2-7, with 7 positions matching TRBD1. Germline assignment: CDR1 MNHEY and CDR2 SVGAGI. The CDR3 is made up of 14 amino acids. J gave up 2 bases and V 5 bases, and 6 bases lay outside the gene matches. CDR3 residues: CASSANRGPYEQYF. For the CDR3, the DNA is TGTGCCAGCAGTGCAAACAGGGGACCCTACGAGCAGTACTTC.

This clone was seen only once. The J gene is TRBJ1-3, the V gene TRBV6-5, with a weak D call TRBD1 (5 bases). This CDR3 is built from 15 residues. The ends were cut back, 7 bases at V and 0 bases at J, with 13 bases in the middle. Germline V lookup: CDR1 MNHEY, CDR2 SVGAGI. In DNA form, the CDR3 reads TGTGCCAGCAAAGGACACGGAATCTCTGGAAACACCATATATTTT. Its protein is CASKGHGISGNTIYF.

The chain uses TRBV7-3 and TRBJ2-2, with D perhaps TRBD1 (5 bases). CDR3 size: 18 residues. The V end lost 0 bases, the J end lost 0 bases, and 14 bases lay between the germline ends. Germline CDR1 and CDR2: SGHTA and FQGTGA. The CDR3: CASSLTEWGRPNTGELFF. The CDR3 DNA is TGTGCCAGCAGCTTAACGGAATGGGGCAGACCGAACACCGGGGAGCTGTTTTTT.

The chain joins TRBV27 to TRBJ1-1, with TRBD1 identical over 8 bases. V was clipped by 3 bases and J by 0 bases; unmatched bases: 3. Germline CDR1 MNHEY, CDR2 SMNVEV (reference sequence). The CDR3 loop spans 15 amino acids. The CDR3 sequence: CASSFQGAMNTEAFF. The CDR3 nucleotides are TGTGCCAGCAGTTTCCAGGGGGCAATGAACACTGAAGCTTTCTTT.